This T cell receptor beta chain originates from a study of T cell responses to AZD1222 COVID-19 vaccine. Germline CDR1 GTSNPN, CDR2 SVGIG (reference sequence). The CDR3 runs 13 residues. V was pared by 0 bases and J by 3 bases, with 8 bases between. Profiled with immunoSEQ multiplex PCR; TCRdb holds only in-frame clones, not every one. The sample lists about 130,000 clones, 89% seen once, with about 6% in the top ten. This chain joins TRBV30 and TRBJ1-1; no firm D call. This clonotype was sampled from an adult in good health. Specimen: peripheral blood, collected on day 0 of AZD1222 vaccination. CDR3 amino acids: CAWSVGLDTEAFF. Written as DNA, the CDR3 is TGTGCCTGGAGTGTAGGGTTGGACACTGAAGCTTTCTTT.